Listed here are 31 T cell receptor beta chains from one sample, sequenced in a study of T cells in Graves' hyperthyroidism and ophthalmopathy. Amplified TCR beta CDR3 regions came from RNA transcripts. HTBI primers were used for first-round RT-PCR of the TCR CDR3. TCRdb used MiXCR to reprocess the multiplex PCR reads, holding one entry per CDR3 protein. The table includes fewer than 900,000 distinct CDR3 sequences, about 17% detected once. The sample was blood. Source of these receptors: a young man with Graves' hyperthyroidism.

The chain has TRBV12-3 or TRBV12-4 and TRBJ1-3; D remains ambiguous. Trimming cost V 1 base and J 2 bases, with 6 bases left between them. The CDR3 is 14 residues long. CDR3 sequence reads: CASSLGRAGNTIYF. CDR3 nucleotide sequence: TGTGCCAGCAGTTTAGGTCGGGCTGGAAACACCATATATTTT.

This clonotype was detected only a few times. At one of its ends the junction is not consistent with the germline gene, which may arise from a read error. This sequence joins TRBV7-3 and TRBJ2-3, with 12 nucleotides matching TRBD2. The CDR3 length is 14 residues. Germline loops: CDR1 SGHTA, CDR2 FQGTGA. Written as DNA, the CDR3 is TGTGTCAGCAGTCGTCTAGCGGGAGGGGATACGCAGTATTTT. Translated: CVSSRLAGGDTQYF.

CDR3 region: CASQVYNEQFF. CDR3 DNA: TGTGCCAGCCAAGTCTACAATGAGCAGTTCTTC. The chain employs TRBV12-3 or TRBV12-4 and TRBJ2-1; D ambiguous. V gave up 8 bases and J gave up 3 bases, with 5 bases separating them. This CDR3 contains 11 residues.

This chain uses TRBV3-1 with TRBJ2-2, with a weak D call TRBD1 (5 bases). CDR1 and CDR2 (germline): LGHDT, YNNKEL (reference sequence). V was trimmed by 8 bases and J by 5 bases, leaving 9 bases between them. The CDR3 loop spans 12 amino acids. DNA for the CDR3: TGTGCCAGCGTCGCAGGGACCGGGGAGCTGTTTTTT. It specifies CASVAGTGELFF.

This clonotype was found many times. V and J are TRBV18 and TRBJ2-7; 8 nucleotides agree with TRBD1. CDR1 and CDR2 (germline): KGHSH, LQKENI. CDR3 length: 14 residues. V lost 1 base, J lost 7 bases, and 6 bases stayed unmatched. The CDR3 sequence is CASSPRAGGREQYF. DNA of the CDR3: TGTGCCAGCTCACCACGGGCAGGGGGCCGGGAGCAGTACTTC.

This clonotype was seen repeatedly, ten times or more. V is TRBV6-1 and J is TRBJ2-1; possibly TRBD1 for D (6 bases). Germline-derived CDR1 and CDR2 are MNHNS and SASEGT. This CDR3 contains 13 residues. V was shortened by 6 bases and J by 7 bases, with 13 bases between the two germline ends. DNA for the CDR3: TGTGCCAGCAGCGGACAGCTAAGTAATGAGCAGTTCTTC. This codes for CASSGQLSNEQFF.

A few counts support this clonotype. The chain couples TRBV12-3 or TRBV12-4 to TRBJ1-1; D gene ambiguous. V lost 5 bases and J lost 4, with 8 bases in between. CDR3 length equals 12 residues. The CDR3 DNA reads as TGTGCCAGCAGTAATAGGGTCACTGAAGCTTTCTTT. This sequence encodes CASSNRVTEAFF.

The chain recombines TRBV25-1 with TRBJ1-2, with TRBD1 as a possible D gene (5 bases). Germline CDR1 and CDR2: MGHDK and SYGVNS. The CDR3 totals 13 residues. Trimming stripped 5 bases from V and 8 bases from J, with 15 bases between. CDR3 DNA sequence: TGTGCCAGCAGTCAGGGACCGTCGCCGGGCTACACCTTC. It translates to CASSQGPSPGYTF.

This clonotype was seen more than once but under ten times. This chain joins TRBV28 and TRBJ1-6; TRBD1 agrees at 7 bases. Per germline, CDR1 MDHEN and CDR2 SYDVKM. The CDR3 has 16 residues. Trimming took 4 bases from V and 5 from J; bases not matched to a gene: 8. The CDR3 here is CASSYTTGFNNSPLHF. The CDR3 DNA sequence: TGTGCCAGCAGTTATACGACAGGGTTCAATAATTCACCCCTCCACTTT. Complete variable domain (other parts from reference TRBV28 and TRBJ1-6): DVKVTQSSRYLVKRTGEKVFLECVQDMDHENMFWYRQDPGLGLRLIYFSYDVKMKEKGDIPEGYSVSREKKERFSLILESASTNQTSMYLCASSYTTGFNNSPLHFGNGTRLTVT.

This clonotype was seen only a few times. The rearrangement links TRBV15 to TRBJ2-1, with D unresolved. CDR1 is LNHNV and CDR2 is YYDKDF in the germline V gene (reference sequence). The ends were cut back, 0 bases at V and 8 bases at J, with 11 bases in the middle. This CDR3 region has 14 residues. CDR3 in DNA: TGTGCCACCAGCAGAGATAGTTCTCAAGATGAGCAGTTCTTC. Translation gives CATSRDSSQDEQFF.

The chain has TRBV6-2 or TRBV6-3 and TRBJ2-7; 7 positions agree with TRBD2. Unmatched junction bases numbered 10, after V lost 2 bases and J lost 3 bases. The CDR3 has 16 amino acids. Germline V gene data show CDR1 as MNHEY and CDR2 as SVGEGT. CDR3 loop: CASSYPSQRGYYEQYF. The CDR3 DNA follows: TGTGCCAGCAGTTACCCCTCTCAGCGGGGTTACTACGAGCAGTACTTC.

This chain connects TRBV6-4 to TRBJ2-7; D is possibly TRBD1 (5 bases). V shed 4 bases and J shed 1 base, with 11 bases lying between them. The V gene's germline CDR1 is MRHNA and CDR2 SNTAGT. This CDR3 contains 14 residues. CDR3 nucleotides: TGTGCCAGCAGTGTGGACACCGAATCCTACGAGCAGTACTTC. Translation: CASSVDTESYEQYF.

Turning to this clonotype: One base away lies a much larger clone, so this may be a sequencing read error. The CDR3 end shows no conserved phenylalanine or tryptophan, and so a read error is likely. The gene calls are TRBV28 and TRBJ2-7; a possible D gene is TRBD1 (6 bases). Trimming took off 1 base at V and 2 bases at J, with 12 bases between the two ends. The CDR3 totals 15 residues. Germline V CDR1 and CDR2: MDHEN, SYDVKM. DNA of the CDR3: TGTGCCAGCAGTTTATACGCGACAGGAACCTACGAGCAGTACCTC. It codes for CASSLYATGTYEQYL.

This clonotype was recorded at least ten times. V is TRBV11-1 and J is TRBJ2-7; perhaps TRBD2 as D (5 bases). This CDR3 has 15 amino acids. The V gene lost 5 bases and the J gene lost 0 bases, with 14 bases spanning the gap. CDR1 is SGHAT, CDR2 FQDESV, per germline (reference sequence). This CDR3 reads CASSPLVGISYEQYF. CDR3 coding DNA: TGTGCCAGCAGCCCCCTTGTCGGGATCTCCTACGAGCAGTACTTC.

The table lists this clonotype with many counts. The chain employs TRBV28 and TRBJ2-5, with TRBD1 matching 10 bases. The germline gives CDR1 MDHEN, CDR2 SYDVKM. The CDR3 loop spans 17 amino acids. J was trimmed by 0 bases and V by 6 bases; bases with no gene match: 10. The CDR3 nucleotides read TGTGCCAGCAGCGGGGACAGGGGAGGAGGGTACCAAGAGACCCAGTACTTC. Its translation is CASSGDRGGGYQETQYF.

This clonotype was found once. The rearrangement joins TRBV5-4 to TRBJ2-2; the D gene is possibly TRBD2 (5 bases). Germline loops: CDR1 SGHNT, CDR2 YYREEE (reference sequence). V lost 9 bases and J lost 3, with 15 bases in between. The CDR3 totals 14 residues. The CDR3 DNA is TGTGCCACCCAATCTAGCAAATACACCGGGGAGCTGTTTTTT. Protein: CATQSSKYTGELFF.

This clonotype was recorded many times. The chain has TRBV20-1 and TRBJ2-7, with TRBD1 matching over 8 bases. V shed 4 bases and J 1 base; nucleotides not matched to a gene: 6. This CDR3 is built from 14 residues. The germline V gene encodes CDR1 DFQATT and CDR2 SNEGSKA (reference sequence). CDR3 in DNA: TGCAGTGCTACCCGGACAGGGTGGTCCTACGAGCAGTACTTC. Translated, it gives CSATRTGWSYEQYF.

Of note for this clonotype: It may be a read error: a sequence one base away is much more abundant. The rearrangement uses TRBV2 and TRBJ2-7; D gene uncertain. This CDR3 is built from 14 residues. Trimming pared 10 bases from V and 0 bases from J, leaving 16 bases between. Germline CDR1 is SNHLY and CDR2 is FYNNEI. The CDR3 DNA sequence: TGTGCCATCAGAAATAGCACGTCCTCCTACGAGCAGTACTTC. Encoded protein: CAIRNSTSSYEQYF.

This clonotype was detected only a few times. The CDR3 region is CASSPRGGGFSGNTIYF. Written as DNA, the CDR3 is TGTGCCAGCAGTCCCCGCGGAGGGGGGTTCTCAGGAAACACCATATATTTT. The rearrangement links TRBV27 to TRBJ1-3; weak D call: TRBD1 (6 bases). CDR1 MNHEY and CDR2 SMNVEV come from the germline V gene (reference sequence). The CDR3 length is 17 residues. Trimming removed 5 bases from V and 4 bases from J, with 21 bases in between.

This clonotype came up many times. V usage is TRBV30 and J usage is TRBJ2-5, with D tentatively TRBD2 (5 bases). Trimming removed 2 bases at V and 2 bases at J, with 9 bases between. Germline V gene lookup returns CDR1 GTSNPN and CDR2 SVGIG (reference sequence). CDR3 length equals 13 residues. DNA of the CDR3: TGTGCCTGGAGTTGGACTTCTCAAGAGACCCAGTACTTC. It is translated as CAWSWTSQETQYF.

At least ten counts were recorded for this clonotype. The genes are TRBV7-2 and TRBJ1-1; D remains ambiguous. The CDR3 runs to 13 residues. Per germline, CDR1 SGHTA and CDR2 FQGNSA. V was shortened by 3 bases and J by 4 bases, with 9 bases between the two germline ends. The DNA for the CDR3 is TGTGCCAGCAGCTTGGACGTCGGCACTGAAGCTTTCTTT. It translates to CASSLDVGTEAFF.

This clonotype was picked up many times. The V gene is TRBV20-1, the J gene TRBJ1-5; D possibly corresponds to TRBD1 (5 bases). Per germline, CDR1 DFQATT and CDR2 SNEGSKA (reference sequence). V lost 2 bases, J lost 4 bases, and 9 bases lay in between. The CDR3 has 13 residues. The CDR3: CSARPQGNQPQHF. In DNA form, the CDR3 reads TGCAGTGCTAGACCCCAGGGTAATCAGCCCCAGCATTTT.

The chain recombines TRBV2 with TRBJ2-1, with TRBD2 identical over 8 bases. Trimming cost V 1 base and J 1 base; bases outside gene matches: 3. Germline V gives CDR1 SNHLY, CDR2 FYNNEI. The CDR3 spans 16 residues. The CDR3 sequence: CASSEGTSLSYNEQFF. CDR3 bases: TGTGCCAGCAGTGAAGGGACTAGCCTTTCCTACAATGAGCAGTTCTTC.

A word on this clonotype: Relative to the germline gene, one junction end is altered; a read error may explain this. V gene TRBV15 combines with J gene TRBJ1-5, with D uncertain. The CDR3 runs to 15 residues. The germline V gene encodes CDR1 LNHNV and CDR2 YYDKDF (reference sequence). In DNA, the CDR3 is TGTGCCTCCAGCAGAGATCAGTTGAGCAATCAGCCCCAGCATTTT. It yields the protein CASSRDQLSNQPQHF. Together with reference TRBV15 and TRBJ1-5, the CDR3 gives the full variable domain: DAMVIQNPRYQVTQFGKPVTLSCSQTLNHNVMYWYQQKSSQAPKLLFHYYDKDFNNEADTPDNFQSRRPNTSFCFLDIRSPGLGDTAMYLCASSRDQLSNQPQHFGDGTRLSIL.

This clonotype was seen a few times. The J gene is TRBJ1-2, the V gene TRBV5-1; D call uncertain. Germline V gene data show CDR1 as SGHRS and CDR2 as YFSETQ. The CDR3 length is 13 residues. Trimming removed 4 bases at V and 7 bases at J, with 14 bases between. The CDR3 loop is CASSTGRRGGYTF. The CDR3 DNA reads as TGCGCCAGCAGCACCGGACGGAGAGGTGGCTACACCTTC. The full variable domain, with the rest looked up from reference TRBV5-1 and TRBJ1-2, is KAGVTQTPRYLIKTRGQQVTLSCSPISGHRSVSWYQQTPGQGLQFLFEYFSETQRNKGNFPGRFSGRQFSNSRSEMNVSTLELGDSALYLCASSTGRRGGYTFGSGTRLTVV.

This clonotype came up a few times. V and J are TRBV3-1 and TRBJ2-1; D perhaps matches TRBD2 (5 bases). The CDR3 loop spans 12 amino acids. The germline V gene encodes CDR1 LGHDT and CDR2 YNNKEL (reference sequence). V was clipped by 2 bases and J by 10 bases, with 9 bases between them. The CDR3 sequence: CASSQSGREQFF. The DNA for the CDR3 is TGTGCCAGCAGCCAAAGCGGTCGCGAGCAGTTCTTC.

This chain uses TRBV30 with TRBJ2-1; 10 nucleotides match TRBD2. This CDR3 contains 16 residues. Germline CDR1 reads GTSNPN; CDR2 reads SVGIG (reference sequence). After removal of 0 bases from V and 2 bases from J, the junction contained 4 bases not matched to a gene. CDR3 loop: CAWSVGLAGAYNEQFF. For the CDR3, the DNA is TGTGCCTGGAGTGTCGGGCTAGCGGGAGCCTACAATGAGCAGTTCTTC.

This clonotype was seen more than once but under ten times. CDR3 sequence (DNA): TGTGCCAGCTCACCACCTTATGGGGGGGAGGCCAACCACTACGAGCAGTACTTC. Its translation is CASSPPYGGEANHYEQYF. This chain joins TRBV18 and TRBJ2-7; 7 positions match TRBD2. There are 18 residues in the CDR3. Germline V gene sequence: CDR1 KGHSH, CDR2 LQKENI. After removal of 0 bases from V and 3 bases from J, the junction contained 14 bases not matched to a gene.

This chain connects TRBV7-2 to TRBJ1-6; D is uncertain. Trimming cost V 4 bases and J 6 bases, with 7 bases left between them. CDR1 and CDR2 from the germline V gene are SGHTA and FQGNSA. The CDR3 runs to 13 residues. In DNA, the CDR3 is TGTGCCAGCAGCTCGGCCTCTAATTCACCCCTCCACTTT. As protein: CASSSASNSPLHF. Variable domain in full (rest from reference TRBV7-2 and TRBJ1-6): GAGVSQSPSNKVTEKGKDVELRCDPISGHTALYWYRQSLGQGLEFLIYFQGNSAPDKSGLPSDRFSAERTGGSVSTLTIQRTQQEDSAVYLCASSSASNSPLHFGNGTRLTVT.

CDR3 in amino acids: CASSLLGQGAYEQYF. CDR3 DNA: TGTGCCAGCAGTTTACTGGGACAGGGGGCCTACGAGCAGTACTTC. The V gene is TRBV28, the J gene TRBJ2-7; 11 nucleotides match TRBD1. Germline values: CDR1 MDHEN, CDR2 SYDVKM. The CDR3 spans 15 residues. The V and J ends lost 2 bases and 2 bases, in that order; junction bases with no gene match: 2. The whole variable domain, filled in from reference TRBV28 and TRBJ2-7, reads DVKVTQSSRYLVKRTGEKVFLECVQDMDHENMFWYRQDPGLGLRLIYFSYDVKMKEKGDIPEGYSVSREKKERFSLILESASTNQTSMYLCASSLLGQGAYEQYFGPGTRLTVT.

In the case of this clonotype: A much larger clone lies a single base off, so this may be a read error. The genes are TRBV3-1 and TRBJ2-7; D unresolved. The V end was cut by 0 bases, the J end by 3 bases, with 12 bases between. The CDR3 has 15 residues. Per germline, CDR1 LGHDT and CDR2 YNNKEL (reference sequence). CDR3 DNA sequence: TGTGCCAGCAGCCAAGAAGTAGGGTCGGACTACGAGCAGTACTTC. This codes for CASSQEVGSDYEQYF.